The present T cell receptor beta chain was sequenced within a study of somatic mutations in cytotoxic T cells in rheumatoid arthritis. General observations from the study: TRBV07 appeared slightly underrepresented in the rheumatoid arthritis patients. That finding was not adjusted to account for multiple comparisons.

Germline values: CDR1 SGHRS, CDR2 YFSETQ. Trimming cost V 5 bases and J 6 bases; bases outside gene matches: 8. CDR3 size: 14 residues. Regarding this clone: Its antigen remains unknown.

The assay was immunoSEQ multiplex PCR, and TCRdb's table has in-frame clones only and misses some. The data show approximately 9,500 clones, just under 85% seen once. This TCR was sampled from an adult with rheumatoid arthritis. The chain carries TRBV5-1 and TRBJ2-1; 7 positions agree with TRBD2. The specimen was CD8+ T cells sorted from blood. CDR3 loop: CASRIRSGINEQFF. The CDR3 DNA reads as TGCGCCAGCAGGATCCGCAGCGGGATCAATGAGCAGTTCTTC.